The 2 T cell receptor beta chains presented below share a single source sample, sequenced in a study of T cells in Graves' hyperthyroidism and ophthalmopathy. RNA transcripts were the template for amplifying TCR beta CDR3 regions. The HTBI primer set was used in a first-round RT-PCR of the TCR CDR3. From the multiplex PCR reads, TCRdb called clonotypes with MiXCR, one entry per CDR3 protein. The data hold approximately 710,000 distinct CDR3 sequences, with roughly a sixth observed a single time. Sequences were obtained from blood. The receptors originated from a man aged 45-60 years with Graves' hyperthyroidism.

This clonotype was counted at least ten times. The chain joins TRBV12-3 or TRBV12-4 to TRBJ2-1; TRBD1 matches 9 bases. J lost 9 bases, V lost 6 bases, and 12 bases had no gene match. This CDR3 is 15 amino acids long. DNA of the CDR3: TGTGCCAGCAGGACCCGGGACAGGGTGATAGGTGAGCAGTTCTTC. It codes for CASRTRDRVIGEQFF.

This clonotype was seen only once. The chain uses TRBV19 and TRBJ2-3; 7 positions match TRBD1. V was pared by 4 bases and J by 4 bases, with 8 bases of the junction left unmatched. This CDR3 has 15 amino acids. From germline, CDR1 is LNHDA and CDR2 SQIVND (reference sequence). CDR3: CASSTRNRGSDTQYF. The CDR3 DNA is TGTGCCAGTAGTACCAGGAACAGGGGTTCAGATACGCAGTATTTT. Filled out from reference TRBV19 and TRBJ2-3, the complete variable domain reads DGGITQSPKYLFRKEGQNVTLSCEQNLNHDAMYWYRQDPGQGLRLIYYSQIVNDFQKGDIAEGYSVSREKKESFPLTVTSAQKNPTAFYLCASSTRNRGSDTQYFGPGTRLTVL.